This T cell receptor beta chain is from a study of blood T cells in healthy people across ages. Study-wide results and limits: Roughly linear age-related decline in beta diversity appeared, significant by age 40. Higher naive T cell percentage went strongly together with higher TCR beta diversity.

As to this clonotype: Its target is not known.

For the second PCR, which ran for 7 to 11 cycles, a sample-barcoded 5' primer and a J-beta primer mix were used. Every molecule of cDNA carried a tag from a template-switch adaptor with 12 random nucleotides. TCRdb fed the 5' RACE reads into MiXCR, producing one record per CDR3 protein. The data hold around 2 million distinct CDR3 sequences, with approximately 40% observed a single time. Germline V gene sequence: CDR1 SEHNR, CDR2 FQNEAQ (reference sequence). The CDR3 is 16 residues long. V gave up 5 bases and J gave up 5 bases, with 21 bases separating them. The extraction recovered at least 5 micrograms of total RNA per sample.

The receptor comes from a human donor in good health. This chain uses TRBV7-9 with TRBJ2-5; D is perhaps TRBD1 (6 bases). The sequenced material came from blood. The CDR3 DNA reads TGTGCCAGCAGCCAACAGGGCCAAATGGGATTGGAGACCCAGTACTTC. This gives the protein CASSQQGQMGLETQYF.